The entry below describes one T cell receptor beta chain. Antigen specificity is unknown. The length of the CDR3 is 14 residues. J was trimmed by 3 bases and V by 7 bases; bases with no gene match: 7. Germline lookup yields CDR1 ENHRY and CDR2 SYGVKD. These data come from a study of cytomegalovirus exposure and HLA in healthy donors. General study results and limits: Sequences of the TCR beta chain were said to predict the HLA-A and HLA-B alleles of most subjects accurately. Association of about 17,000 TCR beta sequences with HLA alleles was found at 0.05 false discovery rate in a later analysis.

The PCR used 60 Vbeta and 13 Jbeta primers. Data came from immunoSEQ multiplex PCR; TCRdb stores just in-frame clones and leaves some out. Of around 170,000 clones listed, around 86% are singletons. The clonotype comes from a woman aged 18-29 years in good health and CMV-seronegative. Sequencing used PBMCs. J is TRBJ2-5 and V is TRBV10-3; 8 nucleotides agree with TRBD1. The CDR3 protein is CAIKKDRGEETQYF. The CDR3 coding sequence is TGTGCCATCAAAAAAGACAGGGGAGAAGAGACCCAGTACTTC.